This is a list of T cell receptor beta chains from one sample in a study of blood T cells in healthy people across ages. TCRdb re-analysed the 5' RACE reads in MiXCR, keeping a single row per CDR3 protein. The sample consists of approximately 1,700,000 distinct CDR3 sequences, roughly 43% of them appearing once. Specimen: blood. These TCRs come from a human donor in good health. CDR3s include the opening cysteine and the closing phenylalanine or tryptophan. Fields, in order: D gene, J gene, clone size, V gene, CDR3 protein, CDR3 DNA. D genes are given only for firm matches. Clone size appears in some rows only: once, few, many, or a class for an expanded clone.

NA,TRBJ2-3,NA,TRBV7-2,CASSLTGRTDTQYF,TGTGCCAGCAGCTTAACAGGGCGCACAGATACGCAGTATTTT
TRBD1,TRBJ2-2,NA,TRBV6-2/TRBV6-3,CASIDRGYTGELFF,TGTGCCAGCATTGACAGGGGTTACACCGGGGAGCTGTTTTTT
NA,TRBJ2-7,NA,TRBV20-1,CSESSRSYEQYF,TGCAGTGAAAGCAGCAGATCCTACGAGCAGTACTTC
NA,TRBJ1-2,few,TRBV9,CASRRISSDYGYTF,TGTGCCAGCAGACGGATCTCGTCGGACTATGGCTACACCTTC
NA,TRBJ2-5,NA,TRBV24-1,CATSDLTEETQYF,TGTGCCACCAGTGATTTGACCGAAGAGACCCAGTACTTC
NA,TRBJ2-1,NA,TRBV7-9,CASSYASLGEQFF,TGTGCCAGCAGCTATGCCTCTTTGGGTGAGCAGTTCTTC
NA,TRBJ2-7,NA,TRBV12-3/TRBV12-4,CASSLTRIEQYF,TGTGCCAGCAGCCTGACTAGGATCGAGCAGTACTTC
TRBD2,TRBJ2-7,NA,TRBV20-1,CSAREGSGSSCEQYF,TGCAGTGCTAGAGAAGGAAGCGGGAGCTCCTGCGAGCAGTACTTC
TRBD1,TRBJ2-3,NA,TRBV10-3,CAISESGGTGTTDTQYF,TGTGCCATCAGTGAGTCGGGAGGGACAGGGACCACAGATACGCAGTATTTT
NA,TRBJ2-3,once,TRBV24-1,CATSDLGYGGSTDTQYF,TGTGCCACCAGTGATTTAGGTTACGGGGGAAGCACAGATACGCAGTATTTT
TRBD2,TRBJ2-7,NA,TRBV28,CASSPSPASGGTYEQYF,TGTGCCAGCAGTCCTTCCCCGGCTAGCGGGGGTACCTACGAGCAGTACTTC
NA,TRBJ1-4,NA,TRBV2,CATRNATNEKLFF,TGTGCCACCCGGAATGCAACTAATGAAAAACTGTTTTTT
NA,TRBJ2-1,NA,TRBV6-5,CASSRTGPEQFF,TGTGCCAGCAGTCGGACCGGGCCCGAGCAGTTCTTC
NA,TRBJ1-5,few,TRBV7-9,CASSREDQPQHF,TGTGCCAGCAGTAGGGAAGATCAGCCCCAGCATTTT
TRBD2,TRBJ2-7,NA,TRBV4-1,CASSHGGTSGGAFSYEQYF,TGCGCCAGCAGCCATGGAGGGACTAGCGGGGGTGCGTTCTCCTACGAGCAGTACTTC
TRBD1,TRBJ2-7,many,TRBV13,CASSYGTGSSYEQYF,TGTGCCAGCAGCTACGGGACAGGGTCTTCCTACGAGCAGTACTTC
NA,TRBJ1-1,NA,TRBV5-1,CASTVGVVVNTEAFF,TGCGCCAGCACGGTGGGGGTTGTTGTGAACACTGAAGCTTTCTTT
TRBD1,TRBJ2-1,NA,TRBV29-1,CSADRGFGNEQFF,TGCAGCGCCGACAGGGGTTTCGGGAATGAGCAGTTCTTC
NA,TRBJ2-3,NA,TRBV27,CASTLRGVAGTQYF,TGTGCCAGCACCCTCCGAGGGGTGGCTGGTACGCAGTATTTT
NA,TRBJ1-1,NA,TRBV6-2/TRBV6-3,CASIKNRDAHRGTEAFF,TGTGCCAGCATCAAGAACCGGGACGCTCATAGAGGGACTGAAGCTTTCTTT
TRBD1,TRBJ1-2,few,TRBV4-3,CASSHSMGDRARYTF,TGCGCCAGCAGCCACTCGATGGGGGACAGGGCGCGCTACACCTTC
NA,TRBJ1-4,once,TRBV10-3,CAISGGEKLFF,TGTGCCATCAGTGGTGGGGAAAAACTGTTTTTT
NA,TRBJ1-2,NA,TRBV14,CASSQLSRNGYTF,TGTGCCAGCAGCCAATTGAGTCGGAATGGCTACACCTTC
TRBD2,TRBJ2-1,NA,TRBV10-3,CAHSGAGGRSSYNEQFF,TGTGCCCACTCAGGAGCGGGGGGCCGGAGCTCCTACAATGAGCAGTTCTTC
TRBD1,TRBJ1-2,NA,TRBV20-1,CSARGTGGNYGYTF,TGCAGTGCTAGAGGGACAGGGGGGAACTATGGCTACACCTTC
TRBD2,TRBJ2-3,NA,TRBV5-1,CASSFGSGAGTTDTQYF,TGCGCCAGCAGCTTCGGGAGTGGAGCGGGGACCACAGATACGCAGTATTTT
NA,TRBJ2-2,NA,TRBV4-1,CASSQVAVDTGELFF,TGCGCCAGCAGCCAAGTGGCCGTGGACACCGGGGAGCTGTTTTTT
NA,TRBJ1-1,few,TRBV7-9,CAGSLYTEAFF,TGTGCCGGCAGCTTGTACACTGAAGCTTTCTTT
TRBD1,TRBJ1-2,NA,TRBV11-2,CASSLDAGGAYGYTF,TGTGCCAGCAGCTTAGATGCAGGGGGCGCCTATGGCTACACCTTC
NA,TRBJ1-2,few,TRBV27,CASSLAGKGYGYTF,TGTGCCAGCAGTTTAGCAGGGAAGGGCTATGGCTACACCTTC
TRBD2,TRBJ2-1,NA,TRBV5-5,CASSFGTSGTSYNEQFF,TGTGCCAGCAGTTTTGGAACTAGCGGGACCTCCTACAATGAGCAGTTCTTC
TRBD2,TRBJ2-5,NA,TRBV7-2,CASSLVAGMGVETQYF,TGTGCCAGCAGCTTAGTAGCGGGGATGGGTGTGGAGACCCAGTACTTC
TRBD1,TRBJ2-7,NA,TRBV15,CATSARGQGVREQYF,TGTGCCACCAGCGCCCGAGGACAGGGGGTTCGCGAGCAGTACTTC
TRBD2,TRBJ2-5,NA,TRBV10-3,CAISGGLAGAQETQYF,TGTGCCATCAGTGGGGGACTAGCGGGGGCTCAAGAGACCCAGTACTTC
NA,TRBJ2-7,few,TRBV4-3,CASSQERFYYEQYF,TGCGCCAGCAGCCAAGAAAGATTCTACTACGAGCAGTACTTC
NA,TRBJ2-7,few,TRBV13,CASSPFRGFEQYF,TGTGCCAGCAGCCCGTTCCGAGGGTTCGAGCAGTACTTC
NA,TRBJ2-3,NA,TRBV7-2,CASSFSRTTGRDTQYF,TGTGCCAGCAGCTTTAGTAGAACTACTGGCCGAGATACGCAGTATTTT
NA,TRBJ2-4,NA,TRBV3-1,CASSHGGSSKNIQYF,TGTGCCAGCAGCCATGGGGGATCGAGCAAAAACATTCAGTACTTC
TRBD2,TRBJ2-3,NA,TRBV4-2,CASSQDPWASGGRTDTQYF,TGTGCCAGCAGCCAAGATCCCTGGGCTAGCGGGGGGCGCACAGATACGCAGTATTTT
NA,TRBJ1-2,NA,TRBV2,CASIADGYYGYTF,TGTGCCAGCATCGCGGACGGGTACTATGGCTACACCTTC
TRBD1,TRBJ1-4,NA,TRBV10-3,CAISGGQGEKLFF,TGTGCCATCAGTGGGGGACAGGGAGAAAAACTGTTTTTT
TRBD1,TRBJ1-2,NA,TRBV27,CASSPIGQGDKDYTF,TGTGCCAGCAGTCCAATAGGACAGGGGGATAAGGACTACACCTTC
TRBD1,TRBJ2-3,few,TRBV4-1,CASSQDPGQTDTQYF,TGCGCCAGCAGCCAAGACCCGGGACAGACAGATACGCAGTATTTT
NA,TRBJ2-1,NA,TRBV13,CASSPSINYNEQFF,TGTGCCAGCAGCCCATCAATAAACTACAATGAGCAGTTCTTC
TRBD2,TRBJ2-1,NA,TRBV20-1,CSASPGGPYNEQFF,TGCAGTGCTAGTCCGGGGGGGCCCTACAATGAGCAGTTCTTC
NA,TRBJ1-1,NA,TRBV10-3,CAINESAGSGTEAFF,TGTGCCATCAATGAGTCGGCAGGGTCGGGCACTGAAGCTTTCTTT
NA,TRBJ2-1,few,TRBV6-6,CASSDTTRVPYNEQFF,TGTGCCAGCAGTGATACGACGAGGGTGCCGTACAATGAGCAGTTCTTC
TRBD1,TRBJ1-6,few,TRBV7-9,CASSPDTGGSGSPLHF,TGTGCCAGCAGCCCCGATACAGGGGGCAGCGGTTCACCCCTCCACTTT